The 25 T cell receptor beta chains below come from one sample, sequenced in a study of metastatic and nonmetastatic thyroid tumors. Using MiXCR, TCRdb reanalyzed the PCR reads. This table has 90,000 or so clones, around 7.8% appearing once. Until they underwent thyroid surgery, no patient had received any treatment. Sequences were obtained from blood. The receptors derive from a female donor with papillary thyroid cancer or a benign thyroid nodule (not recorded which). Some clones in this sample may be carry-over from other donors' samples.

This clone was seen at least ten times. The J gene is TRBJ2-5, the V gene TRBV2; D call uncertain. This CDR3 comprises 16 residues. CDR1 is SNHLY and CDR2 is FYNNEI in the germline V gene. Trimming removed 3 bases from V and 1 base from J, with 15 bases in between. Here the CDR3 reads CASSDSPVAPQETQYF. CDR3 DNA: TGTGCCAGCAGTGACTCGCCCGTGGCCCCCCAAGAGACCCAGTACTTC. The full variable domain, with the rest looked up from reference TRBV2 and TRBJ2-5, is EPEVTQTPSHQVTQMGQEVILRCVPISNHLYFYWYRQILGQKVEFLVSFYNNEISEKSEIFDDQFSVERPDGSNFTLKIRSTKLEDSAMYFCASSDSPVAPQETQYFGPGTRLLVL.

This clone was counted many times. The gene calls are TRBV20-1 and TRBJ2-1; D not resolved. Trimming removed 5 bases from V and 7 bases from J, with 15 bases in between. Germline CDR1 is DFQATT and CDR2 is SNEGSKA (reference sequence). CDR3 length: 13 amino acids. The CDR3 protein is CSAGLPVLNEQFF. The CDR3 coding sequence is TGCAGTGCTGGCCTTCCTGTCTTAAATGAGCAGTTCTTC.

This clone was observed at least ten times. The rearrangement uses TRBV4-2 and TRBJ2-2, with D perhaps matching TRBD2 (7 bases). The CDR3 covers 15 residues. Trimming removed 0 bases from V and 4 bases from J, with 9 bases in between. Germline loops: CDR1 LGHNA, CDR2 YNFKEQ. CDR3 protein: CASSQDGGPTGELFF. For the CDR3, the DNA is TGTGCCAGCAGCCAAGACGGGGGGCCCACCGGGGAGCTGTTTTTT.

V is TRBV7-8 and J is TRBJ1-2; TRBD1 aligns across 7 bases. This CDR3 contains 15 residues. Germline trimming cut 0 bases from V and 13 bases from J; bases unmatched to any gene: 14. The germline V gene encodes CDR1 SGHVS and CDR2 FQNEAQ. CDR3 sequence (DNA): TGTGCCAGCAGCTTAGCGGGGACAGCGCGCGTTTTCTCCACCTTC. Protein: CASSLAGTARVFSTF.

This clone was seen at least ten times. The rearrangement uses TRBV28 and TRBJ1-2; D call uncertain. CDR3 size: 13 residues. V was trimmed by 6 bases and J by 5 bases, leaving 13 bases between them. Germline V gene lookup returns CDR1 MDHEN and CDR2 SYDVKM. CDR3 in amino acids: CASRAVGFYGYTF. As DNA, the CDR3 is TGTGCCAGCAGGGCCGTGGGTTTTTATGGCTACACCTTC.

The chain combines TRBV30 with TRBJ2-3, with 13 positions matching TRBD2. CDR1 is GTSNPN, CDR2 SVGIG, per germline (reference sequence). Losses at the gene ends were 3 bases for V and 1 base for J; bases not matched to a gene: 1. This CDR3 is 15 amino acids long. Here the CDR3 reads CAWRLAGGGTDTQYF. The DNA for the CDR3 is TGTGCCTGGAGACTAGCGGGGGGGGGCACAGATACGCAGTATTTT.

This clone was seen repeatedly, ten times or more. This chain connects TRBV18 to TRBJ2-7, with 8 nucleotides matching TRBD2. Trimming took 3 bases from V and 6 from J; bases not matched to a gene: 4. The CDR3 loop spans 13 amino acids. Germline V gene lookup returns CDR1 KGHSH and CDR2 LQKENI. The CDR3 coding sequence is TGTGCCAGCTCACCGCGGGGGGCGGGCGAGCAGTACTTC. It is translated as CASSPRGAGEQYF. The full variable domain, completed using reference TRBV18 and TRBJ2-7, is NAGVMQNPRHLVRRRGQEARLRCSPMKGHSHVYWYRQLPEEGLKFMVYLQKENIIDESGMPKERFSAEFPKEGPSILRIQQVVRGDSAAYFCASSPRGAGEQYFGPGTRLTVT.

This clone was seen ten or more times. The chain joins TRBV7-6 to TRBJ2-1; 9 bases match TRBD2. V shed 2 bases and J 5 bases; nucleotides not matched to a gene: 4. The CDR3 is 15 residues long. From germline, CDR1 is SGHVS and CDR2 FNYEAQ. The CDR3 DNA reads TGTGCCAGCAGCTTACGCGGGGGGGCTAACAATGAGCAGTTCTTC. Translation: CASSLRGGANNEQFF.

This clone was recorded at least ten times. The V and J genes are TRBV28 and TRBJ2-3; 10 nucleotides align to TRBD1. CDR3 size: 15 residues. Germline-derived CDR1 and CDR2 are MDHEN and SYDVKM. Unmatched junction bases numbered 10, after V lost 7 bases and J lost 6 bases. CDR3 in DNA: TGTGCCAGCAAACCCCGGGACAGGGGATCGGATACGCAGTATTTT. The encoded protein is CASKPRDRGSDTQYF.

There are many counts of this clone. V is TRBV10-3 and J is TRBJ1-1; D gene unclear. With 7 bases removed from V and 0 bases from J, the gap between germline ends came to 15 bases. Germline CDR1 reads ENHRY; CDR2 reads SYGVKD. The length of the CDR3 is 15 residues. Here the CDR3 reads CAIKGSGSLNTEAFF. CDR3 DNA sequence: TGTGCCATCAAGGGATCCGGGAGTCTGAACACTGAAGCTTTCTTT.

This clone was recorded at least ten times. This rearrangement joins TRBV4-2 to TRBJ2-1; unclear D gene. Trimming stripped 0 bases from V and 8 bases from J, with 8 bases between. Germline-derived CDR1 and CDR2 are LGHNA and YNFKEQ. The CDR3 runs 13 residues. DNA for the CDR3: TGTGCCAGCAGCCAAGAAGAAGGTTATGAGCAGTTCTTC. Translating gives CASSQEEGYEQFF.

This chain links TRBV12-3 or TRBV12-4 with TRBJ1-2; 9 bases align to TRBD1. The ends lost 5 bases at V and 4 bases at J; junction bases unmatched: 8. CDR3 length equals 15 residues. CDR3 region: CASSPDRGRSYGYTF. CDR3 nucleotides: TGTGCCAGCAGTCCGGACAGGGGAAGGAGCTATGGCTACACCTTC.

This chain links TRBV3-1 with TRBJ2-3; D possibly uses TRBD1 or TRBD2 (6 bases each). The CDR3 is 15 amino acids. CDR1 LGHDT and CDR2 YNNKEL come from the germline V gene (reference sequence). V dropped 2 bases and J dropped 3 bases, with 12 bases sitting between them. Here the CDR3 reads CASSQRGAFTDTQYF. The DNA of the CDR3 is TGTGCCAGCAGCCAAAGGGGGGCTTTTACAGATACGCAGTATTTT.

This clone was recorded at least ten times. The chain has TRBV28 and TRBJ1-5, with D perhaps matching TRBD1 (6 bases). Germline V CDR1 and CDR2: MDHEN, SYDVKM. The CDR3 has 15 residues. The V end lost 2 bases, the J end lost 4 bases, and 12 bases lay between the germline ends. The CDR3 region has the DNA TGTGCCAGCAGTTTACCCGGGACAAGAAATCAGCCCCAGCATTTT. The encoded protein is CASSLPGTRNQPQHF.

This clone was observed at least ten times. The chain uses TRBV6-1 and TRBJ2-3; D is perhaps TRBD2 (6 bases). Germline CDR1 and CDR2: MNHNS and SASEGT. V lost 2 bases and J lost 3, with 9 bases in between. The CDR3 has 14 residues. CDR3 protein: CASSEIGRTDTQYF. The CDR3, as DNA: TGTGCCAGCAGTGAAATAGGGAGGACAGATACGCAGTATTTT.

The table lists this clone with many counts. This chain connects TRBV20-1 to TRBJ1-5; 10 nucleotides align to TRBD1. The J segment lost 4 bases and the V segment lost 2 bases, leaving 14 bases of the junction unmatched. Germline V lookup: CDR1 DFQATT, CDR2 SNEGSKA (reference sequence). The CDR3 extends over 18 amino acids. CDR3 nucleotide sequence: TGCAGTGCTAGAACACAACCGGGACAGGGGCCAAGGAATCAGCCCCAGCATTTT. Translating it yields CSARTQPGQGPRNQPQHF.

V and J are TRBV30 and TRBJ1-1; TRBD1 is a possible D gene (5 bases). Germline CDR1 and CDR2: GTSNPN and SVGIG (reference sequence). The CDR3 has 14 residues. V shed 5 bases and J shed 5 bases, with 18 bases lying between them. Here the CDR3 reads CAWEKLEDKTEAFF. The CDR3 DNA is TGTGCCTGGGAAAAGCTGGAGGACAAGACTGAAGCTTTCTTT.

This sequence joins TRBV5-1 and TRBJ2-7; D not certain. V was trimmed by 7 bases and J by 7 bases, leaving 24 bases between them. The CDR3 covers 15 residues. Germline CDR1 SGHRS, CDR2 YFSETQ. The CDR3 DNA is TGCGCCAGCGGCCCCGATCTGGGCGGTGGTTGGGAGCAGTACTTC. Its protein is CASGPDLGGGWEQYF.

Worth noting for this clone: A much larger clone lies one base from this, so it may be a read error. The same CDR3 can be traced to other DNA sequences in this sample. V usage is TRBV9 and J usage is TRBJ2-6; D perhaps matches TRBD1 (6 bases). The length of the CDR3 is 14 residues. Germline CDR1 is SGDLS and CDR2 is YYNGEE. The CDR3 region has the DNA TGTGCCAGCAACAGGGAGACTGGAGCCAACGTCCTGACTTTC. Its protein is CASNRETGANVLTF.

This clone was counted ten times or more. This rearrangement joins TRBV7-6 to TRBJ1-6; D unclear. The CDR3 sequence is 13 residues long. V was pared by 3 bases and J by 8 bases, with 8 bases between. Germline assignment: CDR1 SGHVS and CDR2 FNYEAQ. CDR3: CASSLDGYSPLHF. The CDR3 DNA reads TGTGCCAGCAGCTTGGACGGATATTCACCCCTCCACTTT.

This clone was recorded at least ten times. The chain links TRBV10-3 to TRBJ2-5; unclear D gene. There are 13 residues in the CDR3. V lost 3 bases to trimming and J lost 5 bases, with 10 bases between them. Per the germline V gene, CDR1 is ENHRY and CDR2 is SYGVKD. CDR3 protein: CAISDRLWETQYF. CDR3 in DNA: TGTGCCATCAGTGACAGGTTGTGGGAGACCCAGTACTTC.

This clone has ten or more counts. The CDR3 DNA reads TGTGCCAGCAGCTTAGAATCAGGCCCCATGAACACCATATATTTT. This gives the protein CASSLESGPMNTIYF. The V gene is TRBV7-2, the J gene TRBJ1-3; no firm D call. The CDR3 has 15 amino acids. V shed 1 base and J shed 7 bases, with 14 bases lying between them. Germline CDR1 SGHTA, CDR2 FQGNSA.

This clone has more than one count but fewer than ten. This sequence joins TRBV20-1 and TRBJ2-6; 8 nucleotides align to TRBD1. The V segment lost 0 bases and the J segment 0 bases; nucleotides outside the gene matches: 7. The CDR3 consists of 18 residues. CDR1 is DFQATT, CDR2 SNEGSKA, per germline (reference sequence). In DNA form, the CDR3 reads TGCAGTGCTAGAGATCTAGCAGGGGGCAGCTCTGGGGCCAACGTCCTGACTTTC. It translates to CSARDLAGGSSGANVLTF.

There are many counts of this clone. The rearrangement links TRBV20-1 to TRBJ1-5; D unclear. Germline V gene lookup returns CDR1 DFQATT and CDR2 SNEGSKA (reference sequence). This CDR3 has 13 residues. Trimming left V 1 base short and J 2 bases short, with 6 bases between. CDR3 sequence (DNA): TGCAGTGCTAGAGTCTACGGCAATCAGCCCCAGCATTTT. Translation gives CSARVYGNQPQHF.

This clone was counted ten times or more. The same CDR3 arises from other DNA sequences in this sample as well. The chain recombines TRBV5-5 with TRBJ2-3; D ambiguous. CDR3 length: 11 residues. Trimming cost V 4 bases and J 4 bases, with 4 bases left between them. Per germline, CDR1 SGHKS and CDR2 YYEKEE (reference sequence). CDR3 in amino acids: CASSDADTQYF. The CDR3 DNA is TGTGCCAGCAGCGACGCAGATACGCAGTATTTT.